The 3 T cell receptor beta chains given below trace back to one sample, sequenced in a study of shared clonotypes between healthy human individuals. Clones were sequenced by immunoSEQ multiplex PCR, and TCRdb holds only the in-frame ones, with some missing. This table has around 300,000 clones, 80% to 90% appearing once. Sequencing input: memory CD8+ T cells sorted from blood. Stated subset: CD45RO+ cells pooled with CCR7-negative TemRA cells. The receptors were sampled from a man aged 18-30 years in good health.

This clone has a single count. The chain links TRBV5-1 to TRBJ2-3; possible D gene TRBD2, 5 bases. The CDR3 runs 17 residues. Trimming stripped 4 bases from V and 2 bases from J, with 20 bases between. Germline V gene data show CDR1 as SGHRS and CDR2 as YFSETQ. In DNA form, the CDR3 reads TGCGCCAGCAGCCTGGGTCCCTCAGCGGAGATCACAGATACGCAGTATTTT. Its protein product is CASSLGPSAEITDTQYF.

The chain has TRBV5-4 and TRBJ2-7; possibly TRBD1 or TRBD2 for D (5 bases each). The germline gives CDR1 SGHNT, CDR2 YYREEE (reference sequence). The CDR3 runs to 14 residues. The ends were cut back, 4 bases at V and 3 bases at J, with 14 bases in the middle. CDR3 protein: CASSHGTEHYEQYF. The CDR3 nucleotides read TGTGCCAGCAGCCACGGGACGGAACACTACGAGCAGTACTTC. The full variable domain, completed using reference TRBV5-4 and TRBJ2-7, is ETGVTQSPTHLIKTRGQQVTLRCSSQSGHNTVSWYQQALGQGPQFIFQYYREEENGRGNFPPRFSGLQFPNYSSELNVNALELDDSALYLCASSHGTEHYEQYFGPGTRLTVT.

The chain joins TRBV9 to TRBJ2-3, with 8 bases that match TRBD1. CDR1 is SGDLS and CDR2 is YYNGEE in the germline V gene. The CDR3 covers 16 residues. The J segment lost 1 base and the V segment lost 2 bases, leaving 6 bases of the junction unmatched. CDR3 coding DNA: TGTGCCAGCAGCGTTTTCGGGACAGGCGGCACAGATACGCAGTATTTT. Translating it yields CASSVFGTGGTDTQYF.